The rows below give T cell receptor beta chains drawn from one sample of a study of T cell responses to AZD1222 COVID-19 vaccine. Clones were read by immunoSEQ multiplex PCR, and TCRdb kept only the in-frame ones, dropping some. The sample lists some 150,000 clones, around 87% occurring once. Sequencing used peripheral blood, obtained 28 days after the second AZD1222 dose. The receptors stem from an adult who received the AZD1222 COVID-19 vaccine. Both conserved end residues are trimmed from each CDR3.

CDR3 protein: ASTNPGGWYEQY
V gene: TRBV28
J gene: TRBJ2-7

CDR3 protein: AISERRATDTGELF
V gene: TRBV10-3
J gene: TRBJ2-2

CDR3 protein: ASSLISGTSGDNEQF
V gene: TRBV7-2
J gene: TRBJ2-1

CDR3 protein: ASIWTSGSAETQY
V gene: TRBV6-5
J gene: TRBJ2-5

CDR3 protein: ASRPPNGQGSSEAF
V gene: TRBV28
J gene: TRBJ1-1

CDR3 protein: ASRLALSTDTQY
V gene: TRBV27
J gene: TRBJ2-3

CDR3 protein: ASTTGSTEAF
V gene: TRBV6-5
J gene: TRBJ1-1

CDR3 protein: ASSPPVGGTAYNEQF
V gene: TRBV18
J gene: TRBJ2-1

CDR3 protein: ASSIQTWTSGTVSTDTQY
V gene: TRBV19
J gene: TRBJ2-3

CDR3 protein: ASTPDGDSTDTQY
V gene: TRBV19
J gene: TRBJ2-3

CDR3 protein: ASSIDRLTAGELF
V gene: TRBV19
J gene: TRBJ2-2

CDR3 protein: ASSLYRESGTDNEQF
V gene: TRBV7-2
J gene: TRBJ2-1

CDR3 protein: ASSLRTWTPGADTQY
V gene: TRBV7-2
J gene: TRBJ2-3

CDR3 protein: ASSLTPGLLYNEQF
V gene: TRBV4-1
J gene: TRBJ2-1

CDR3 protein: ASSVSQDNSPLH
V gene: TRBV9
J gene: TRBJ1-6

CDR3 protein: ASSLTQVVGEKLF
V gene: TRBV5-1
J gene: TRBJ1-4

CDR3 protein: ASSQRTSGSYEQY
V gene: TRBV3-1/TRBV3-2
J gene: TRBJ2-7

CDR3 protein: AISAPGQGISGELF
V gene: TRBV10-3
J gene: TRBJ2-2

CDR3 protein: ATLGGAATGELF
V gene: TRBV6-6
J gene: TRBJ2-2

CDR3 protein: ASSLGTLPGYEQY
V gene: TRBV7-2
J gene: TRBJ2-7

CDR3 protein: ASSQLAGLTYEQY
V gene: TRBV5-1
J gene: TRBJ2-7

CDR3 protein: ASSEGGRGISEQY
V gene: TRBV2
J gene: TRBJ2-7

CDR3 protein: ASSKGPGGASSYEQY
V gene: TRBV6-2/TRBV6-3
J gene: TRBJ2-7

CDR3 protein: ATASVDSTDTQY
V gene: TRBV24-1
J gene: TRBJ2-3

CDR3 protein: ASSLGLTDTQY
V gene: TRBV4-2
J gene: TRBJ2-3

CDR3 protein: ASSQQYEQY
V gene: TRBV6-2/TRBV6-3
J gene: TRBJ2-7

CDR3 protein: ASSSQETQY
V gene: TRBV3-1/TRBV3-2
J gene: TRBJ2-5

CDR3 protein: ASRPGTSGRSTDTQY
V gene: TRBV5-4
J gene: TRBJ2-3

CDR3 protein: ASSQEGARGETQY
V gene: TRBV4-3
J gene: TRBJ2-5

CDR3 protein: AWNLPGAGSEETQY
V gene: TRBV30
J gene: TRBJ2-5

CDR3 protein: ASSPDRGWQY
V gene: TRBV18
J gene: TRBJ2-7

CDR3 protein: ASSESDPWIVDTQY
V gene: TRBV25-1
J gene: TRBJ2-3

CDR3 protein: ASSWGGAGGPYNEQF
V gene: TRBV7-8
J gene: TRBJ2-1

CDR3 protein: ASSSAGAGQETQY
V gene: TRBV27
J gene: TRBJ2-5

CDR3 protein: ASSDHPQIHVRGNQPQH
V gene: TRBV6-4
J gene: TRBJ1-5

CDR3 protein: ASSLGQGLFYEQY
V gene: TRBV11-2
J gene: TRBJ2-7

CDR3 protein: ASSTGTGENSPLH
V gene: TRBV6-5
J gene: TRBJ1-6

CDR3 protein: ASSWDREQPQH
V gene: TRBV6-5
J gene: TRBJ1-5

CDR3 protein: ASSQAAEQY
V gene: TRBV3-1/TRBV3-2
J gene: TRBJ2-7

CDR3 protein: ASRIAGGGGSETQY
V gene: TRBV2
J gene: TRBJ2-5

CDR3 protein: ASSAADTTDTQY
V gene: TRBV7-8
J gene: TRBJ2-3

CDR3 protein: ASSVGNRDTEAF
V gene: TRBV9
J gene: TRBJ1-1

CDR3 protein: SVAGAQNTEAF
V gene: TRBV29-1
J gene: TRBJ1-1

CDR3 protein: ASSQDVGGVGEKLF
V gene: TRBV4-3
J gene: TRBJ1-4

CDR3 protein: AWNRAVSGNTIY
V gene: TRBV30
J gene: TRBJ1-3

CDR3 protein: ASSGGGYT
V gene: TRBV2
J gene: TRBJ1-2